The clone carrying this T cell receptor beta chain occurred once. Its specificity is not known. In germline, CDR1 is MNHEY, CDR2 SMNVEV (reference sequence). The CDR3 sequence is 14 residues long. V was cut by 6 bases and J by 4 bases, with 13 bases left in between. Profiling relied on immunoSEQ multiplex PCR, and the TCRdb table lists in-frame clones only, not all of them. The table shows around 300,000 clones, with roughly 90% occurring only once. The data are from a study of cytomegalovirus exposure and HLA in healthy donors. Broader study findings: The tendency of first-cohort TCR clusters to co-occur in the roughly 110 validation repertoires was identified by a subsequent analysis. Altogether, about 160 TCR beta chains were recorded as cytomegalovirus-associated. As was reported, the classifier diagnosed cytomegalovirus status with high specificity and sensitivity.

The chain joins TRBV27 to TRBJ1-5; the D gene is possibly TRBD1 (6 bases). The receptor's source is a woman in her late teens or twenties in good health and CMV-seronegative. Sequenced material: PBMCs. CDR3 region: CASRADSLNQPQHF. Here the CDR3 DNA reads TGTGCCAGCAGGGCGGACAGCCTAAATCAGCCCCAGCATTTT.